This TCR beta chain derives from a study of T cell responses to AZD1222 COVID-19 vaccine. Findings of the study overall: The breadth and depth of Spike-specific TCRs increased once two AZD1222 doses had been given. Among the donors, most were white British and more were female, and clonal diversity was possibly underestimated.

The CDR3 has 15 amino acids. Germline V gene sequence: CDR1 MNHEY, CDR2 SMNVEV (reference sequence). V was pared by 5 bases and J by 4 bases, with 17 bases between. Produced via immunoSEQ multiplex PCR; TCRdb's table is partial and in-frame only. Here the sample spans 180,000 or so clones, roughly nine tenths being singletons. Both about-4-week and about-12-week second-dose recipients were combined. With regard to this clone: The antigen is unknown.

The sequencing used peripheral blood, collected 28 days after the second AZD1222 dose. The chain is built from TRBV27 and TRBJ1-1, with TRBD1 as a possible D gene (6 bases). The receptor comes from an adult who received the AZD1222 COVID-19 vaccine. The CDR3 reads CASSPIGTTGTEAFF. DNA of the CDR3: TGTGCCAGCAGTCCCATCGGGACAACGGGCACTGAAGCTTTCTTT.